The rows below give T cell receptor beta chains drawn from one sample of a study of T cell responses to AZD1222 COVID-19 vaccine. The repertoire was sequenced with immunoSEQ multiplex PCR; TCRdb's copy has only in-frame clones and lacks some. The sample shows about 93,000 clones, 85% to 90% of them seen only once. The starting material was peripheral blood, obtained 28 days after the second AZD1222 dose. The receptors derive from an adult who received the AZD1222 COVID-19 vaccine. Both conserved end residues are part of each CDR3. Each record gives: V gene, J gene, D gene, clone size, CDR3 DNA, CDR3 protein. A D gene is named only where the DNA matches it firmly. Some rows mark clone size as missing; the rest say once, few, many or name a class of expanded clone.

TRBV19	TRBJ1-5	-	-	TGTGCCAGTACTCAGGAGGGTTCGAATAGCAATCAGCCCCAGCATTTT	CASTQEGSNSNQPQHF
TRBV2	TRBJ1-5	-	-	TGTGCCAGCAGTGAGGGGGCGGAGTATCAGCCCCAGCATTTT	CASSEGAEYQPQHF
TRBV6-6	TRBJ1-4	-	-	TGTGCCAGCAGTTACTTTCCATTAGATAATGAAAAACTGTTTTTT	CASSYFPLDNEKLFF
TRBV5-5	TRBJ1-1	-	-	TGTGCCAGCAGCTTGGGTTGGAGCACTGAAGCTTTCTTT	CASSLGWSTEAFF
TRBV3-1/TRBV3-2	TRBJ2-1	TRBD2	-	TGTGCCAGCAGCCTGGGACTAGCGGGGGACAATGAGCAGTTCTTC	CASSLGLAGDNEQFF
TRBV5-1	TRBJ1-2	-	-	TGCGCCAGCAGCTTGGCCGTGGCAGGGCTCAACACCTTC	CASSLAVAGLNTF
TRBV14	TRBJ2-3	-	-	TGTGCCAGCCGCCCCTCCGGGCCCGATACGCAGTATTTT	CASRPSGPDTQYF
TRBV11-2	TRBJ1-1	TRBD1	-	TGTGCCAGCAGATCGACAGGGGCTGAAGCTTTCTTT	CASRSTGAEAFF
TRBV6-1	TRBJ1-1	-	-	TGTGCCAGCAGTGAATATGGGAGTTGGGCCATGAACACTGAAGCTTTCTTT	CASSEYGSWAMNTEAFF
TRBV27	TRBJ1-1	TRBD1	-	TGTGCCAGTTGGGGGACAGGCAGATTTGAAGCTTTCTTT	CASWGTGRFEAFF
TRBV2	TRBJ2-3	TRBD2	once	TGTGCCAGCAGCGGGGGGGTAGATACGCAGTATTTT	CASSGGVDTQYF
TRBV6-6	TRBJ2-1	TRBD1	-	TGTGCCAGCCTGAGGACAGGGGAGAATGAGCAGTTCTTC	CASLRTGENEQFF
TRBV6-1	TRBJ1-2	-	-	TGTGCCAGCAGTGCCGCCGGGACACCTTTATCCTATGGCTACACCTTC	CASSAAGTPLSYGYTF
TRBV5-6	TRBJ1-4	TRBD1	-	TGTGCCAGCAGTTACGGCAGGGGGCAGGAAAAACTGTTTTTT	CASSYGRGQEKLFF
TRBV6-2/TRBV6-3	TRBJ2-7	-	-	TGTGCCAGCAGCTCCACCTACGAGCAGTACTTC	CASSSTYEQYF
TRBV5-1	TRBJ1-6	-	-	TGCGCCAGCAGCCGAGACAGGACGAATTCACCCCTCCACTTT	CASSRDRTNSPLHF
TRBV10-3	TRBJ2-4	-	-	TGTGCCATCAGTGTCGGACTAGCCAAAAACATTCAGTACTTC	CAISVGLAKNIQYF
TRBV5-5	TRBJ1-1	TRBD1	-	TGTGCCAGCATCGGGGACAGGGAAGGCACTGAAGCTTTCTTT	CASIGDREGTEAFF
TRBV5-1	TRBJ1-1	TRBD1	-	TGCGCCAGCAGCTTCGGGACAGAGAACACTGAAGCTTTCTTT	CASSFGTENTEAFF
TRBV4-1	TRBJ2-7	TRBD1	-	TGCGCCAGCAGCCAAGTCGGGGGCAGGGGGCGAGATAAACCCTACGAGCAGTACTTC	CASSQVGGRGRDKPYEQYF
TRBV5-5	TRBJ2-3	TRBD2	-	TGTGCCAGCACCCTACTAGCGGGGGCCACAGATACGCAGTATTTT	CASTLLAGATDTQYF
TRBV5-5	TRBJ2-1	TRBD2	once	TGTGCCAGCAGCTTGGGGACTAGCAGTTCGTGGCAGTTCTTC	CASSLGTSSSWQFF
TRBV9	TRBJ1-2	-	-	TGTGCCAGCAGCGTAGTCCAGGTAGTCAGACCGAACTATGGCTACACCTTC	CASSVVQVVRPNYGYTF
TRBV5-1	TRBJ2-2	TRBD1	-	TGCGCCAGCAGCTTGCGACAGGGGAACACCGGGGAGCTGTTTTTT	CASSLRQGNTGELFF
TRBV5-1	TRBJ2-7	TRBD1	-	TGCGCCAGCAGCTGGACAGGTCCTACCGAGCAGTACTTC	CASSWTGPTEQYF
TRBV11-2	TRBJ2-3	-	-	TGTGCCAGCAGCTTAGATCACGGTAGCACAGATACGCAGTATTTT	CASSLDHGSTDTQYF
TRBV19	TRBJ2-3	-	-	TGTGCCAGTAGTATCGGAGGATCATCCACAGATACGCAGTATTTT	CASSIGGSSTDTQYF
TRBV6-5	TRBJ1-5	-	-	TGTGCCAGCAGCCGACTAAGGGACGGGCAGCCCCAGCATTTT	CASSRLRDGQPQHF
TRBV19	TRBJ1-1	TRBD1	-	TGTGCCAGTAGTAGGGGGACAGGGGTAAAGGTGAACACTGAAGCTTTCTTT	CASSRGTGVKVNTEAFF
TRBV14	TRBJ1-1	-	once	TGTGCCAGCAGCCACGACAGCGGTGAAGCTTTCTTT	CASSHDSGEAFF
TRBV18	TRBJ1-5	-	-	TGTGCCAGCTCACCCTCTAGAGGGGAGGTTCAGCCCCAGCATTTT	CASSPSRGEVQPQHF
TRBV9	TRBJ2-3	-	-	TGTGCCAGCAGACGGGGCCAAGGGGATACGCAGTATTTT	CASRRGQGDTQYF
TRBV7-2	TRBJ1-1	-	-	TGTGCCAGCAGTGGAGGACAGACGAGACCCATGAACACTGAAGCTTTCTTT	CASSGGQTRPMNTEAFF
TRBV7-3	TRBJ2-5	-	-	TGTGCCAGCAGCCCCGGGGGACTCCAAGAGACCCAGTACTTC	CASSPGGLQETQYF
TRBV20-1	TRBJ2-5	-	-	TGCAGTGCTAAGGGCCCAGGGACCCAGTACTTC	CSAKGPGTQYF
TRBV27	TRBJ1-2	-	-	-	CASSSSGTYGYTF
TRBV7-8	TRBJ2-6	-	-	TGTGCCAGCAGCGTCCGGGTCCCCAGGCGCCGTTCTGGGGCCAACGTCCTGACTTTC	CASSVRVPRRRSGANVLTF
TRBV20-1	TRBJ1-1	-	few	TGCAGTGCTAGTCCAGGCTACTCACCGGCTTTCTTT	CSASPGYSPAFF
TRBV3-1/TRBV3-2	TRBJ2-3	-	-	TGTGCCAGCAGCCAAGAGAGCTTCGGGGATACGCAGTATTTT	CASSQESFGDTQYF
TRBV30	TRBJ2-7	-	-	TGTGCCTGGAGTCCCGGATTGTTCAGGGGATACGAAGCCTCCTACGAGCAGTACTTC	CAWSPGLFRGYEASYEQYF
TRBV7-9	TRBJ1-1	TRBD1	-	TGTGCCAGCAGCTTCAGGGGGCCTGATGGTGAAGCTTTCTTT	CASSFRGPDGEAFF
TRBV18	TRBJ2-1	-	-	TGTGCCAGCTCACCACCGAGTGCGTCCTACAATGAGCAGTTCTTC	CASSPPSASYNEQFF
TRBV2	TRBJ1-2	-	-	TGTGCCAGCACAAGGGACTACTCAGCTAACTATGGCTACACCTTC	CASTRDYSANYGYTF
TRBV4-3	TRBJ2-7	-	few	TGCGCCAGCAGCCAAGATCTGGGGGAAGCCTACGAGCAGTACTTC	CASSQDLGEAYEQYF
TRBV27	TRBJ1-5	-	once	TGTGCCAGCAGTCTCTGGGGGGGGTCCAATCAGCCCCAGCATTTT	CASSLWGGSNQPQHF
TRBV29-1	TRBJ1-2	-	-	TGCAGCGTTCTGAGTCCCGGAAACTATGGCTACACCTTC	CSVLSPGNYGYTF
TRBV6-6	TRBJ1-2	-	-	TGTGCCAGCAGTTACTTAGGGTCCTATGGCTACACCTTC	CASSYLGSYGYTF
TRBV6-5	TRBJ2-7	-	-	TGTGCCAGCAGTTACTCTCTGGGGTTACGATACGAGCAGTACTTC	CASSYSLGLRYEQYF
TRBV18	TRBJ2-7	TRBD1	-	TGTGCCAGCTCACCACAGGGTCAGGGGGCGCGGGTCTACGAGCAGTACTTC	CASSPQGQGARVYEQYF
TRBV13	TRBJ1-5	-	-	TGTGCCAGCAGTGCCGGGACGGGAAGCAATCAGCCCCAGCATTTT	CASSAGTGSNQPQHF
TRBV6-5	TRBJ1-5	-	-	TGTGCCAGTCAGGAGTTGGTCAATCAGCCCCAGCATTTT	CASQELVNQPQHF
TRBV2	TRBJ2-1	TRBD2	-	TGTGCCAGCAGTGGAATTAGCGGGAACTTGAGGAATGAGCAGTTCTTC	CASSGISGNLRNEQFF